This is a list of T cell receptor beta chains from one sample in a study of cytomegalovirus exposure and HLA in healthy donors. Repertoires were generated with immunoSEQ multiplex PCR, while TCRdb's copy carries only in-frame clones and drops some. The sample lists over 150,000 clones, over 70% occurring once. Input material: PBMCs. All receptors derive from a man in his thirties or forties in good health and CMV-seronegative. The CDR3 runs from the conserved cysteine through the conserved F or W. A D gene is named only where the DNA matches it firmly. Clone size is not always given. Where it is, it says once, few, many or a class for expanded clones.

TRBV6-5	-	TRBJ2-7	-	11	TGTGCCAGCAGTTACCTCCGCGAGCAGTACTTC	CASSYLREQYF
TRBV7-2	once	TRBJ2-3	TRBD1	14	TGTGCCAGCAGCTTAGACAGGGGAACAGATACGCAGTATTTT	CASSLDRGTDTQYF
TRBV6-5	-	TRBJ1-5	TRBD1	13	TGTGCCAGCAGTAAACAGGGGTATCAGCCCCAGCATTTT	CASSKQGYQPQHF
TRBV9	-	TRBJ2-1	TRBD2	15	TGTGCCAGCAGCGTAGATGGACTAGCGGGGGCCGAGCAGTTCTTC	CASSVDGLAGAEQFF
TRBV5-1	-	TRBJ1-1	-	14	TGCGCCAGCAGCTTGGGGGGCCTGGGCACTGAAGCTTTCTTT	CASSLGGLGTEAFF
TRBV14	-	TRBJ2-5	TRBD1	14	TGTGCCAGCAGCTTCGACAGGGAAGGAAAGACCCAGTACTTC	CASSFDREGKTQYF
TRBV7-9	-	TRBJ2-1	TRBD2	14	TGTGCCAGCAGTCACATGGGGAGGGACAATGAGCAGTTCTTC	CASSHMGRDNEQFF
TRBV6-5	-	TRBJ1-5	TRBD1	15	TGTGCCAGCGCCCCGGACAGGGCAAACAATCAGCCCCAGCATTTT	CASAPDRANNQPQHF
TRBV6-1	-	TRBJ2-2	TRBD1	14	TGTGCCAGCAGCGACAGGGGCGGAACCGGGGAGCTGTTTTTT	CASSDRGGTGELFF
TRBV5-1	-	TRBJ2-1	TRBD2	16	TGCGCCAGCAGCTTGGAGCCTAGCGGGGGGTACAATGAGCAGTTCTTC	CASSLEPSGGYNEQFF
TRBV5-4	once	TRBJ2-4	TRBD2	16	TGTGCCAGCAGCTTACCGGGGAGGGCAGCCAAAAACATTCAGTACTTC	CASSLPGRAAKNIQYF
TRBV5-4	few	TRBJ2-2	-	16	TGTGCCAGCAGCTTTAGCTTGGCCACCAACACCGGGGAGCTGTTTTTT	CASSFSLATNTGELFF
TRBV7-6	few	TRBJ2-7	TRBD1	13	TGTGCCAGCAGCCCGGGACAGGGATACGAGCAGTACTTC	CASSPGQGYEQYF
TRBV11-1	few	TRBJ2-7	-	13	TGTGCCAGCAGCTTCTCTTCCTCCTACGAGCAGTACTTC	CASSFSSSYEQYF
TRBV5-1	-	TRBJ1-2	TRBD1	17	TGCGCCAGCAGCTTGATTTGGACAGGAGATACTAACTATGGCTACACCTTC	CASSLIWTGDTNYGYTF
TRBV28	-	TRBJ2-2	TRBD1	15	TGTGCCAGTATGGACAGGGAAGAGGACACCGGGGAGCTGTTTTTT	CASMDREEDTGELFF
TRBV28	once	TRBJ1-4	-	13	TGTGCCAGCCAGACTGTCTCTAATGAAAAACTGTTTTTT	CASQTVSNEKLFF
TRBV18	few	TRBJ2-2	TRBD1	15	TGTGCCAGCTCGTCAGGACAGGCGAACACCGGGGAGCTGTTTTTT	CASSSGQANTGELFF
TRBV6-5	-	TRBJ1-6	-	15	TGTGCCAGCAGTTACCAGGGGCCCAATAATTCACCCCTCCACTTT	CASSYQGPNNSPLHF
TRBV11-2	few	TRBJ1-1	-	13	TGTGCCAGCAAGGTAGGGGTAAACACTGAAGCTTTCTTT	CASKVGVNTEAFF
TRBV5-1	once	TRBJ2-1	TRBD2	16	TGCGCCAGCAGCTTGAGTCTGCGGGGGGGAAACAATGAGCAGTTCTTC	CASSLSLRGGNNEQFF
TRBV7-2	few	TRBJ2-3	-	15	TGTGCCAGCAGCTTAGATTTCGGGTTAGCAGATACGCAGTATTTT	CASSLDFGLADTQYF